The 10 T cell receptor beta chains reported below all come from one sample, sequenced in a study of T cell responses to AZD1222 COVID-19 vaccine. Using immunoSEQ multiplex PCR, the repertoire was profiled, and TCRdb retains in-frame clones only, with some absent. The sample contains about 62,000 clones, 85% to 90% of which appear only once. The material sequenced was peripheral blood, taken on day 0 of AZD1222 vaccination. The receptors were gathered from an adult in good health.

The chain has TRBV27 and TRBJ2-2, with a weak D call TRBD1 (5 bases). CDR1 MNHEY and CDR2 SMNVEV come from the germline V gene (reference sequence). The CDR3 is made up of 15 amino acids. The germline V and J ends were trimmed by 6 bases and 0 bases, with 11 bases remaining between them. The CDR3 DNA is TGTGCCAGCAGCCCTGGACACCCGAACACCGGGGAGCTGTTTTTT. Encoded protein: CASSPGHPNTGELFF.

J is TRBJ1-1 and V is TRBV7-3; 11 bases match TRBD1. The trim removed 4 bases at V and 6 bases at J, leaving 7 bases unmatched. Looked up from germline, CDR1 is SGHTA and CDR2 is FQGTGA. This CDR3 has 15 residues. CDR3 DNA: TGTGCCAGCAGCTCCTCGGGACAGGGGGTCTCTGAAGCTTTCTTT. Translation: CASSSSGQGVSEAFF.

This clone was picked up one time. The chain uses TRBV5-1 and TRBJ2-7; 7 bases are shared with TRBD1. The CDR3 spans 13 residues. Germline V gene sequence: CDR1 SGHRS, CDR2 YFSETQ. Losses at the gene ends were 3 bases for V and 3 bases for J; bases not matched to a gene: 3. This CDR3 is CASSYRDSYEQYF. The CDR3 nucleotides read TGCGCCAGCAGCTACCGGGACAGCTACGAGCAGTACTTC.

This clone appeared a single time. The CDR3 sequence is CASSIEKPAPLYGYTF. The CDR3 coding sequence is TGTGCCAGTAGTATAGAGAAGCCTGCCCCGCTCTATGGCTACACCTTC. The V and J genes are TRBV19 and TRBJ1-2; D is undetermined. This CDR3 contains 16 residues. Germline assignment: CDR1 LNHDA and CDR2 SQIVND (reference sequence). V dropped 0 bases and J dropped 4 bases, with 15 bases sitting between them.

This chain uses TRBV5-5 with TRBJ2-3, with TRBD1 matching over 8 bases. The CDR3 runs 15 residues. Germline-derived CDR1 and CDR2 are SGHKS and YYEKEE (reference sequence). Unmatched junction bases numbered 4, after V lost 4 bases and J lost 0 bases. The CDR3 coding sequence is TGTGCCAGCAGCACGACAGGGGCTAGCACAGATACGCAGTATTTT. Translation: CASSTTGASTDTQYF.

The gene calls are TRBV6-5 and TRBJ1-2; D not certain. There are 12 residues in the CDR3. Germline CDR1 is MNHEY and CDR2 is SVGAGI. The V gene lost 6 bases and the J gene lost 8 bases, with 13 bases spanning the gap. The CDR3 here is CASRKPGLGYTF. CDR3 coding DNA: TGTGCCAGCAGAAAACCGGGATTAGGCTACACCTTC.

The chain is built from TRBV2 and TRBJ2-5; 10 bases are a match to TRBD2. With 7 bases clipped from V and 4 bases from J, the junction kept 9 bases outside the gene matches. Germline V gene lookup returns CDR1 SNHLY and CDR2 FYNNEI. This CDR3 region has 15 residues. CDR3 region: CASKKEASGGETQYF. The CDR3 DNA reads as TGTGCCAGCAAGAAGGAAGCTAGCGGGGGAGAGACCCAGTACTTC.

This clone was recorded once. The J gene is TRBJ2-7, the V gene TRBV5-1, with TRBD2 identical over 11 bases. The CDR3 extends over 15 amino acids. Germline V gene lookup returns CDR1 SGHRS and CDR2 YFSETQ. The V and J ends lost 4 bases and 3 bases, in that order; junction bases with no gene match: 6. CDR3 nucleotides: TGCGCCAGCAGCCTGGTTAGCGGGGGGGACTACGAGCAGTACTTC. Translation: CASSLVSGGDYEQYF.

The chain links TRBV19 to TRBJ1-1; D may be TRBD1 (5 bases). Trimming pared 2 bases from V and 2 bases from J, leaving 15 bases between. Germline CDR1 LNHDA, CDR2 SQIVND (reference sequence). The CDR3 runs 16 residues. The DNA for the CDR3 is TGTGCCAGTAGTATATTTTCAGGGAGGGGTAACACTGAAGCTTTCTTT. Its translation is CASSIFSGRGNTEAFF.

This clone has a handful of counts. CDR3 protein: CASSMDVRRISNQPQHF. The CDR3 DNA sequence: TGTGCCAGTAGTATGGATGTGAGGAGAATTAGCAATCAGCCCCAGCATTTT. V usage is TRBV19 and J usage is TRBJ1-5; D not resolved. V lost 3 bases and J lost 0, with 15 bases in between. The germline CDR1 and CDR2 sequences are LNHDA and SQIVND (reference sequence). The CDR3 runs to 17 residues.